Listed below are T cell receptor beta chains from one sample, sequenced in a study of T cell responses to AZD1222 COVID-19 vaccine. Assay: immunoSEQ multiplex PCR; the TCRdb copy retains only in-frame clones and omits some. The sample holds around 180,000 clones, about 89% seen once. The source was peripheral blood, collected on day 0 of MenACWY control vaccination. Receptors originate from an adult in good health. CDR3s include the opening cysteine and the closing phenylalanine or tryptophan.

j_call,v_call,cdr3_aa
TRBJ1-5,TRBV15,CATSRDSGSNQPQHF
TRBJ1-1,TRBV29-1,CSVAHTGRGTEAFF
TRBJ2-1,TRBV7-3,CASSPGRSSYNEQFF
TRBJ2-7,TRBV27,CASSRQGSYEQYF
TRBJ1-1,TRBV9,CASSVKQGSEAFF
TRBJ2-1,TRBV9,CASSVAGNEQFF
TRBJ1-5,TRBV5-1,CASSHSTDISQPQHF
TRBJ1-1,TRBV6-5,CASSYGGTSGTEAFF
TRBJ2-5,TRBV6-5,CASSPTLGETQYF
TRBJ2-5,TRBV5-4,CASSLAQLQETQYF
TRBJ1-2,TRBV2,CASRSQGGYGYTF
TRBJ1-1,TRBV2,CASSVRGEAFF
TRBJ1-6,TRBV9,CASSVGWGEANSPLHF